These 26 T cell receptor beta chains came from one sample sequenced in a study of beta chain features in type 1 diabetes. Study results and limitations: TCRB CDR3s were moderately but significantly shorter in Type 1 diabetes patients in all four CD4+ subsets.

Sequenced material consisted of expressed TCRB transcripts (all of the isolated RNA was reverse transcribed). Data came from immunoSEQ multiplex PCR; TCRdb stores just in-frame clones and leaves some out. Of around 260,000 clones in the sample, approximately 20% were seen once. These receptors' targets are unknown. Sequencing used naive CD4+ T cells from blood. All receptors derive from a woman aged 40 to 55 with type 1 diabetes.

J is TRBJ2-7 and V is TRBV9; a possible D gene is TRBD1 (5 bases). The CDR3 is made up of 16 amino acids. CDR1 and CDR2 from the germline V gene are SGDLS and YYNGEE. Trimming left V 0 bases short and J 4 bases short, with 17 bases between. The CDR3 protein is CASSVGQGPPRYEQYF. CDR3 nucleotides: TGTGCCAGCAGCGTAGGGCAGGGCCCTCCGCGGTACGAGCAGTACTTC.

In this sample, this clone turned up a few times. The V call is TRBV30, the J call TRBJ1-1; 7 nucleotides align to TRBD1. From germline, CDR1 is GTSNPN and CDR2 SVGIG (reference sequence). The length of the CDR3 is 13 residues. V lost 7 bases and J lost 0; bases outside the gene matches: 5. For the CDR3, the DNA is TGTGCCTTGGACAGGTTGATGAACACTGAAGCTTTCTTT. The encoded protein is CALDRLMNTEAFF. The entire variable domain, with the rest obtained from reference TRBV30 and TRBJ1-1, is as follows: SQTIHQWPATLVQPVGSPLSLECTVEGTSNPNLYWYRQAAGRGLQLLFYSVGIGQISSEVPQNLSASRPQDRQFILSSKKLLLSDSGFYLCALDRLMNTEAFFGQGTRLTVV.

This clone was recorded a few times. V and J are TRBV5-1 and TRBJ2-6; D might be TRBD2 (5 bases). The germline V and J ends were trimmed by 0 bases and 2 bases, with 9 bases remaining between them. The CDR3 consists of 16 residues. Per germline, CDR1 SGHRS and CDR2 YFSETQ. CDR3 in amino acids: CASSLAAGTGANVLTF. For the CDR3, the DNA is TGCGCCAGCAGCTTGGCCGCGGGCACTGGGGCCAACGTCCTGACTTTC. Full variable domain (outside the CDR3, taken from reference TRBV5-1 and TRBJ2-6): KAGVTQTPRYLIKTRGQQVTLSCSPISGHRSVSWYQQTPGQGLQFLFEYFSETQRNKGNFPGRFSGRQFSNSRSEMNVSTLELGDSALYLCASSLAAGTGANVLTFGAGSRLTVL.

This clone was seen only a few times. The chain is built from TRBV4-3 and TRBJ1-2, with D hard to call. CDR3 size: 18 residues. The V end was cut by 0 bases, the J end by 0 bases, with 17 bases between. Looked up from germline, CDR1 is LGHNA and CDR2 is YSLEER. DNA for the CDR3: TGCGCCAGCAGCCAAGATACCAACGCAGGCGTGACTAACTATGGCTACACCTTC. It yields the protein CASSQDTNAGVTNYGYTF.

This sequence joins TRBV15 and TRBJ1-2; TRBD1 might be the D (6 bases). Germline V gene data show CDR1 as LNHNV and CDR2 as YYDKDF (reference sequence). This CDR3 region has 13 residues. V dropped 5 bases and J dropped 2 bases, with 9 bases sitting between them. CDR3 loop: CATSQGQNYGYTF. CDR3 bases: TGTGCCACCAGCCAAGGACAGAACTATGGCTACACCTTC. The complete variable domain, with remaining parts taken from reference TRBV15 and TRBJ1-2, reads DAMVIQNPRYQVTQFGKPVTLSCSQTLNHNVMYWYQQKSSQAPKLLFHYYDKDFNNEADTPDNFQSRRPNTSFCFLDIRSPGLGDTAMYLCATSQGQNYGYTFGSGTRLTVV.

This chain connects TRBV29-1 to TRBJ2-7; 14 bases fit TRBD2. The germline CDR1 and CDR2 sequences are SQVTM and ANQGSEA. CDR3 length equals 16 residues. V lost 1 base to trimming and J lost 0 bases; unmatched junction nucleotides: 2. The CDR3 DNA reads TGCAGCGTTGAAGGAGGGACTAGCGGGAGCTCCTACGAGCAGTACTTC. It is translated as CSVEGGTSGSSYEQYF.

V is TRBV9 and J is TRBJ2-2; tentative D call: TRBD1 (6 bases). V lost 4 bases, J lost 7 bases, and 17 bases lay in between. Germline assignment: CDR1 SGDLS and CDR2 YYNGEE. The CDR3 loop spans 15 amino acids. For the CDR3, the DNA is TGTGCCAGCAGCAAGCAGCAGGGGCAGGGCGGGGAGCTGTTTTTT. It is translated as CASSKQQGQGGELFF.

This clone was counted only a few times. The chain employs TRBV18 and TRBJ2-2, with a weak D call TRBD2 (7 bases). V lost 2 bases to trimming and J lost 0 bases, with 13 bases between them. This CDR3 has 17 residues. The germline V gene has CDR1 KGHSH and CDR2 LQKENI. CDR3: CASSPSNGGPNTGELFF. CDR3 DNA: TGTGCCAGCTCACCATCCAACGGGGGGCCGAACACCGGGGAGCTGTTTTTT.

V and J are TRBV4-3 and TRBJ2-1; D may be TRBD1 (6 bases). Germline V gene sequence: CDR1 LGHNA, CDR2 YSLEER. Between the trimmed V and J ends, which lost 4 bases and 4 bases, there was a span of 11 bases. The CDR3 extends over 14 amino acids. CDR3 DNA: TGCGCCAGCAGCCGACGAACAGGGTACAATGAGCAGTTCTTC. Translated, it gives CASSRRTGYNEQFF.

This chain connects TRBV19 to TRBJ2-3, with 7 bases matching TRBD1. V lost 11 bases, J lost 1 base, and 6 bases stayed unmatched. This CDR3 has 13 amino acids. CDR1 is LNHDA, CDR2 SQIVND, per germline (reference sequence). CDR3 region: CASGTAGTDTQYF. DNA for the CDR3: TGTGCCTCCGGGACAGCCGGCACAGATACGCAGTATTTT.

The CDR3 here is CSVGGPTGSTDTQYF. As DNA, the CDR3 is TGCAGCGTGGGGGGACCGACCGGTAGCACAGATACGCAGTATTTT. The chain uses TRBV29-1 and TRBJ2-3; possible D gene TRBD2, 6 bases. With 6 bases removed from V and 0 bases from J, the gap between germline ends came to 16 bases. Germline values: CDR1 SQVTM, CDR2 ANQGSEA. The CDR3 extends over 15 amino acids.

The sample holds a few counts of this clone. J is TRBJ2-7 and V is TRBV7-8; TRBD2 might be the D (6 bases). V shed 5 bases and J shed 13 bases, with 21 bases lying between them. Looked up from germline, CDR1 is SGHVS and CDR2 is FQNEAQ. The CDR3 contains 13 residues. The CDR3 spells CASSATGTLGEYF. The CDR3 DNA sequence: TGTGCCAGCAGCGCCACTGGGACTCTTGGGGAATACTTC.

This clone was detected only a few times. The V call is TRBV29-1, the J call TRBJ2-3, with D maybe TRBD2 (5 bases). Trimming took off 5 bases at V and 4 bases at J, with 13 bases between the two ends. Per the germline V gene, CDR1 is SQVTM and CDR2 is ANQGSEA. The CDR3 consists of 13 residues. The CDR3 reads CSVSGNGADTQYF. CDR3 DNA: TGCAGCGTTAGTGGCAACGGGGCAGATACGCAGTATTTT.

The V call is TRBV5-1, the J call TRBJ2-1; 14 positions match TRBD2. CDR1 SGHRS and CDR2 YFSETQ come from the germline V gene. The CDR3 covers 15 residues. The trim removed 5 bases at V and 8 bases at J, leaving 6 bases unmatched. The CDR3 is CASRPPGLAGDEQFF. The DNA of the CDR3 is TGCGCCAGCAGACCTCCGGGACTAGCGGGAGATGAGCAGTTCTTC.

This clone was recorded a few times. This rearrangement joins TRBV4-3 to TRBJ2-7; TRBD1 matches at 10 bases. Per the germline V gene, CDR1 is LGHNA and CDR2 is YSLEER. V lost 0 bases to trimming and J lost 4 bases; unmatched junction nucleotides: 3. CDR3 length: 15 residues. This CDR3 is CASSQDGTGVYEQYF. CDR3 bases: TGCGCCAGCAGCCAAGATGGGACAGGGGTTTACGAGCAGTACTTC.

This clone came up a few times. The gene calls are TRBV4-1 and TRBJ2-1; a possible D gene is TRBD1 (6 bases). This CDR3 has 15 amino acids. V lost 2 bases and J 4 bases, leaving 12 bases between the germline ends. The germline CDR1 and CDR2 sequences are MGHRA and YSYEKL. CDR3 sequence: CASSQQGWEYNEQFF. As DNA, the CDR3 is TGCGCCAGCAGCCAACAGGGGTGGGAGTACAATGAGCAGTTCTTC.

V is TRBV7-3 and J is TRBJ2-3; TRBD2 aligns across 10 bases. V lost 2 bases, J lost 5 bases, and 1 base stayed unmatched. CDR1 is SGHTA, CDR2 FQGTGA, per germline. The CDR3 totals 14 residues. CDR3 amino acids: CASSLLAGVDTQYF. The CDR3 region has the DNA TGTGCCAGCAGCTTACTAGCGGGGGTAGATACGCAGTATTTT.

The chain joins TRBV11-3 to TRBJ2-3, with no clear D. The CDR3 totals 15 residues. Germline loops: CDR1 SGHNT, CDR2 YENEEA. V was cut by 1 base and J by 1 base, with 9 bases left in between. This CDR3 is CASSLGAGRTDTQYF. The CDR3 DNA reads TGTGCCAGCAGCTTAGGGGCAGGCCGCACAGATACGCAGTATTTT. Supplemented by reference TRBV11-3 and TRBJ2-3, the full variable domain reads EAGVVQSPRYKIIEKKQPVAFWCNPISGHNTLYWYLQNLGQGPELLIRYENEEAVDDSQLPKDRFSAERLKGVDSTLKIQPAELGDSAVYLCASSLGAGRTDTQYFGPGTRLTVL.

The V and J genes are TRBV4-3 and TRBJ2-3; 7 bases line up with TRBD1. Germline loops: CDR1 LGHNA, CDR2 YSLEER. This CDR3 region has 15 residues. With V trimmed by 4 bases and J by 2 bases, 6 bases remained unmatched. As DNA, the CDR3 is TGCGCCAGCAGCCCTCGGGACAGCCCCACAGATACGCAGTATTTT. Its translation is CASSPRDSPTDTQYF.

V gene TRBV5-1 combines with J gene TRBJ2-1, with a possible D match to TRBD1 (6 bases). CDR3 length equals 14 residues. Deletions cut 1 base from V and 7 bases from J, with 12 bases between. Germline values: CDR1 SGHRS, CDR2 YFSETQ. CDR3 sequence (DNA): TGCGCCAGCAGCTTGCTAATACAGGGTAATGAGCAGTTCTTC. It is translated as CASSLLIQGNEQFF.

The rearrangement uses TRBV28 and TRBJ1-2; 8 bases agree with TRBD1. The CDR3 totals 15 residues. The germline V gene encodes CDR1 MDHEN and CDR2 SYDVKM. J lost 4 bases, V lost 3 bases, and 7 bases had no gene match. CDR3 coding DNA: TGTGCCAGCAGTTTGGGACAGGCCGGGGGCTATGGCTACACCTTC. Its translation: CASSLGQAGGYGYTF.

The genes are TRBV11-2 and TRBJ1-5, with a weak D call TRBD1 (5 bases). From germline, CDR1 is SGHAT and CDR2 FQNNGV. The CDR3 totals 15 residues. Trimming shortened V by 5 bases and J by 1 base, and 12 bases separated the two germline ends. DNA for the CDR3: TGTGCCAGCAGCCCGGGGGATGGGAGCAATCAGCCCCAGCATTTT. It yields the protein CASSPGDGSNQPQHF.

The V call is TRBV7-6, the J call TRBJ1-6; no firm D call. CDR3 length equals 15 residues. CDR1 SGHVS and CDR2 FNYEAQ come from the germline V gene. Trimming stripped 0 bases from V and 7 bases from J, with 10 bases between. Here the CDR3 DNA reads TGTGCCAGCAGCTTAGCTGCAGGTCTAAATTCACCCCTCCACTTT. Translation gives CASSLAAGLNSPLHF. Together with reference TRBV7-6 and TRBJ1-6, the CDR3 gives the full variable domain: GAGVSQSPRYKVTKRGQDVALRCDPISGHVSLYWYRQALGQGPEFLTYFNYEAQQDKSGLPNDRFSAERPEGSISTLTIQRTEQRDSAMYRCASSLAAGLNSPLHFGNGTRLTVT.

The chain is built from TRBV30 and TRBJ1-4; D is possibly TRBD1 (5 bases). CDR1 is GTSNPN, CDR2 SVGIG, per germline (reference sequence). V lost 4 bases and J lost 5, with 14 bases in between. The CDR3 sequence is 14 residues long. The CDR3 sequence: CAWTPDSFNEKLFF. The DNA of the CDR3 is TGTGCCTGGACCCCTGACAGCTTCAATGAAAAACTGTTTTTT.

The rearrangement uses TRBV7-9 and TRBJ1-6, with 10 bases aligning to TRBD1. This CDR3 contains 18 residues. Germline V gene sequence: CDR1 SEHNR, CDR2 FQNEAQ (reference sequence). Trimming cost V 0 bases and J 8 bases; bases outside gene matches: 10. The CDR3 loop reads CASSLAPGQGILDSPLHF. CDR3 DNA: TGTGCCAGCAGCTTAGCCCCGGGACAGGGGATTCTGGATTCACCCCTCCACTTT.

V gene TRBV19 combines with J gene TRBJ2-1, with D perhaps matching TRBD1 (5 bases). CDR3 length: 11 amino acids. Deletions cut 2 bases from V and 9 bases from J, with 5 bases between. Germline V lookup: CDR1 LNHDA, CDR2 SQIVND (reference sequence). CDR3 amino acids: CASSIRGEQFF. The CDR3 region has the DNA TGTGCCAGTAGTATAAGGGGTGAGCAGTTCTTC.